Listed here is a single T cell receptor (beta chain). Its specificity is unknown. Profiling relied on immunoSEQ multiplex PCR, and the TCRdb table lists in-frame clones only, not all of them. The table has around 92,000 clones, roughly 88% seen once. The data originate from a study of graft-versus-host responses after intestinal transplantation. Study information: Those transplanted obtained multivisceral, liver-intestinal, or isolated intestinal grafts.

Germline V gives CDR1 MDHEN, CDR2 SYDVKM. The junction had 2 bases not matched to a gene; V was cut back by 5 bases and J by 1 base. The CDR3 contains 15 residues. Whole-study findings and limits: Ileal or blood samples showed some GvH clones first, and such clones were also found in recipient marrow. Some patients had graft-donor T cell macrochimerism. In their allografts, the ratios of graft-versus-host to host-versus-graft T cell clones were high.

The sequenced sample was PBMCs, obtained 255 days after intestinal transplant. This receptor was obtained from a human patient who received an intestinal transplant, so some T cells may come from the graft donor. The chain joins TRBV28 to TRBJ2-7; 13 nucleotides line up with TRBD2. In DNA form, the CDR3 reads TGTGCCAGCAGTCGGACTAGCGGGAGTTCCTACGAGCAGTACTTC. Translation gives CASSRTSGSSYEQYF. The full variable domain, with the rest looked up from reference TRBV28 and TRBJ2-7, is DVKVTQSSRYLVKRTGEKVFLECVQDMDHENMFWYRQDPGLGLRLIYFSYDVKMKEKGDIPEGYSVSREKKERFSLILESASTNQTSMYLCASSRTSGSSYEQYFGPGTRLTVT.